This entry concerns a single T cell receptor beta chain. Its antigen is currently unknown. Naive and memory CD4+ T cells came from enriched cryopreserved PBMCs. Germline values: CDR1 SGDLS, CDR2 YYNGEE. The ends were cut back, 3 bases at V and 0 bases at J, with 16 bases in the middle. The CDR3 runs to 17 residues. The sample originates from a study of CD4 T cells in relation to SARS-CoV-2 and coronaviruses. Study-wide background: Convalescent donors were aged roughly 21 to 72, with median approximately 36 years. Convalescent patients were fewer than ten males and a handful of females; two were Hispanic. Study-wide results and limits: Memory recall responses, not primary responses primed in culture, are what the assay detects.

Generated by immunoSEQ multiplex PCR, the TCRdb table keeps only in-frame clones and is missing some. The data show approximately 43,000 clones, about 80% seen once. The chain uses TRBV9 and TRBJ1-3; TRBD1 might be the D (5 bases). The source of this sequence is an adult with COVID-19. The material sequenced was naive CD4+ T cells from PBMCs, cultured in vitro. Stated subset: naive CD4+ T cells isolated by negative enrichment. CDR3 nucleotides: TGTGCCAGCAGCGCCTCCTCCGGGACCCACTCTGGAAACACCATATATTTT. Protein: CASSASSGTHSGNTIYF.